This T cell receptor (beta chain) derives from a study of regulatory T cells in long-lasting Graves disease. Notes on the study in general: New patients shared more than 750 public clonotypes, fewer than the roughly 3,000 shared by persistent patients.

As to this clonotype: What it recognizes is unknown.

Time point described: persistent/refractory GD, antithyroid drugs over 5 years with positive TRAb. Extracted PBMC RNA gave rise to the TCR library. Criteria from the American Thyroid Association guidelines were applied to diagnose Graves' disease. With iRepertoire HTBI primers and Arm-PCR of CDR3 regions, TCR beta libraries were built. TCRdb ran MiXCR on the multiplex PCR reads and lists one entry per CDR3 protein. The sample includes some 370,000 distinct CDR3 sequences, less than 30% of them seen just once. The clonotype originates from a middle-aged woman with Graves disease. The sequencing used peripheral blood mononuclear cells (PBMCs), collected when the disease was refractory, from a patient treated with antithyroid drugs.

The CDR3 nucleotides are TGTGCCAGCTACAAGGGGGGTTCCTATGGCTACACCTTC. Encoded protein: CASYKGGSYGYTF. The J gene is TRBJ1-2, the V gene TRBV6-1; tentatively, D is TRBD1 (6 bases). V was shortened by 8 bases and J by 4 bases, with 14 bases between the two germline ends. The CDR3 contains 13 residues. The germline CDR1 and CDR2 sequences are MNHNS and SASEGT.